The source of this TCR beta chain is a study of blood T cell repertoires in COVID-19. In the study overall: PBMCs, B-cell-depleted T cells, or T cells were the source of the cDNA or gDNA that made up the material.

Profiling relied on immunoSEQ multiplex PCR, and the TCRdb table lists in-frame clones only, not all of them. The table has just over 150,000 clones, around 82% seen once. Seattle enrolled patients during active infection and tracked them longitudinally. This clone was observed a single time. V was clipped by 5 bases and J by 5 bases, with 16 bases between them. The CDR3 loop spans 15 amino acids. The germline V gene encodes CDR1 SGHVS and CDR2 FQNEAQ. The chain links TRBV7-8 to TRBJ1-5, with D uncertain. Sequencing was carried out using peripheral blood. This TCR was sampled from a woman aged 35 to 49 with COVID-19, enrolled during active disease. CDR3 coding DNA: TGTGCCAGCAGCCAACACCTACAGATCGATCAGCCCCAGCATTTT. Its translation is CASSQHLQIDQPQHF.